The T cell receptor beta chain described here comes from a study of control samples from healthy donors and cancer patients. Germline assignment: CDR1 SGHVS and CDR2 FNYEAQ. The CDR3 runs 18 residues. Trimming left V 4 bases short and J 0 bases short, with 22 bases between. Assay used: immunoSEQ multiplex PCR; TCRdb lists only in-frame clones, some missing. The sample holds about 88,000 clones, 85% to 95% seen once. The rearrangement uses TRBV7-6 and TRBJ2-7, with D possibly matching TRBD2 (6 bases). This receptor was obtained from a young man in good health. Sequencing input: blood. CDR3 nucleotides: TGTGCCAGCAGCTCCCTCGGGGCTGAGGCGGGGAGCTCCTACGAGCAGTACTTC. This translates into CASSSLGAEAGSSYEQYF.